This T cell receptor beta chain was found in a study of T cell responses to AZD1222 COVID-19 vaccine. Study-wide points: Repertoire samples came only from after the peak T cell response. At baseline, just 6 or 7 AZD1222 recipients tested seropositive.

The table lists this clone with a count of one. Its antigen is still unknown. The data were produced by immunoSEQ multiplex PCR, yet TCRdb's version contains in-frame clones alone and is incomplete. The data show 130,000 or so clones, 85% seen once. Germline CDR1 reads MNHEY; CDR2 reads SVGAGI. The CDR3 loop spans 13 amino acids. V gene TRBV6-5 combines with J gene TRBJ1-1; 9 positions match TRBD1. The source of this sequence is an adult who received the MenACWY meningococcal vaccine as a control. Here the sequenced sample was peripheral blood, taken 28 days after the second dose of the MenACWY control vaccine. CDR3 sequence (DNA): TGTGCTTCTCGCGGGGACAGGGACACTGAAGCTTTCTTT. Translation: CASRGDRDTEAFF.